This entry lists 14 T cell receptor beta chains sequenced from one sample in a study of shared clonotypes between healthy human individuals. The protocol was immunoSEQ multiplex PCR, while the TCRdb copy is restricted to in-frame clones and leaves out a portion. Among some 1.5 million clones, roughly 96% were seen once, and the ten largest hold approximately 1.1%. The specimen was naive CD4+ T cells sorted from blood. Subset meaning: CD45RA+ positively selected. Source of these receptors: a man younger than 40 in good health.

The chain couples TRBV4-1 to TRBJ2-7; TRBD2 is a possible D gene (5 bases). The CDR3 length is 17 residues. Trimming cost V 2 bases and J 0 bases, with 17 bases left between them. Per germline, CDR1 MGHRA and CDR2 YSYEKL. For the CDR3, the DNA is TGCGCCAGCAGCCAACACTCCCTTTGGACTGGCTCCTACGAGCAGTACTTC. Encoded protein: CASSQHSLWTGSYEQYF.

V and J are TRBV6-5 and TRBJ2-7; unclear D gene. Germline V CDR1 and CDR2: MNHEY, SVGAGI. The CDR3 totals 15 residues. V was cut by 2 bases and J by 4 bases, with 15 bases left in between. The CDR3 DNA reads TGTGCCAGCAGTTACCAGGTCAGAGCTTCTTACGAGCAGTACTTC. Its translation: CASSYQVRASYEQYF.

Details on this clone: This sample also contains other DNA sequences that code for the same CDR3. The V call is TRBV28, the J call TRBJ1-5; D not resolved. The CDR3 length is 12 residues. Trimming stripped 4 bases from V and 7 bases from J, with 8 bases between. Germline CDR1 is MDHEN and CDR2 is SYDVKM. This chain's CDR3 is CASSSTGQPQHF. In nucleotides, the CDR3 is TGTGCCAGCAGTTCCACGGGACAGCCCCAGCATTTT.

The chain employs TRBV19 and TRBJ2-7; D is uncertain. CDR1 is LNHDA, CDR2 SQIVND, per germline (reference sequence). Between the trimmed V and J ends, which lost 0 bases and 0 bases, there was a span of 9 bases. This CDR3 is built from 15 residues. CDR3 amino acids: CASSIERSSSYEQYF. In DNA form, the CDR3 reads TGTGCCAGTAGTATAGAGAGGTCAAGCTCCTACGAGCAGTACTTC.

The genes are TRBV12-5 and TRBJ1-2; 8 bases fit TRBD1. The length of the CDR3 is 15 residues. V lost 5 bases, J lost 4 bases, and 9 bases stayed unmatched. Germline assignment: CDR1 LGHNT and CDR2 FRNRAP. The CDR3 sequence: CASGIGQGGSYGYTF. CDR3 DNA: TGTGCTAGTGGTATTGGACAGGGTGGTAGCTATGGCTACACCTTC.

This chain connects TRBV11-3 to TRBJ2-5; D is perhaps TRBD1 (5 bases). Trimming shortened V by 0 bases and J by 2 bases, and 10 bases separated the two germline ends. Germline V gene sequence: CDR1 SGHNT, CDR2 YENEEA. The CDR3 length is 15 residues. CDR3 residues: CASSLDGRQQETQYF. The CDR3 nucleotides read TGTGCCAGCAGCTTAGATGGTCGACAGCAAGAGACCCAGTACTTC.

CDR3 nucleotide sequence: TGTGCCAGCAGCGGGAGGCTACGCAATCAGCCCCAGCATTTT. It encodes CASSGRLRNQPQHF. The V and J genes are TRBV5-6 and TRBJ1-5; unclear D gene. The CDR3 loop spans 14 amino acids. V was cut by 4 bases and J by 2 bases, with 10 bases left in between. CDR1 and CDR2 from the germline V gene are SGHDT and YYEEEE.

This clone was counted only a few times. This chain links TRBV10-1 with TRBJ2-7; D is possibly TRBD1 (6 bases). V was cut by 11 bases and J by 3 bases, with 14 bases left in between. The CDR3 covers 12 residues. Germline loops: CDR1 WNHNN, CDR2 SYGVQD (reference sequence). This CDR3 is CAFRGQNYEQYF. The CDR3 nucleotides are TGCGCCTTTAGGGGACAAAACTACGAGCAGTACTTC.

CDR3 in DNA: TGTGCCAGCAGGGCCGGGACAGGGGTTCAGCCCCAGCATTTT. Translating it yields CASRAGTGVQPQHF. The rearrangement uses TRBV28 and TRBJ1-5, with 10 nucleotides matching TRBD1. Germline CDR1 reads MDHEN; CDR2 reads SYDVKM. Trimming took 6 bases from V and 6 from J; bases not matched to a gene: 5. This CDR3 is 14 amino acids long. Full variable domain (missing parts from reference TRBV28 and TRBJ1-5): DVKVTQSSRYLVKRTGEKVFLECVQDMDHENMFWYRQDPGLGLRLIYFSYDVKMKEKGDIPEGYSVSREKKERFSLILESASTNQTSMYLCASRAGTGVQPQHFGDGTRLSIL.

The V and J genes are TRBV18 and TRBJ2-6; D possibly corresponds to TRBD1 (6 bases). Germline assignment: CDR1 KGHSH and CDR2 LQKENI. V was pared by 3 bases and J by 0 bases, with 24 bases between. This CDR3 is 21 amino acids long. The CDR3 DNA reads TGTGCCAGCTCACCCCGACAGGACATCAACTACAGTGTCTCTGGGGCCAACGTCCTGACTTTC. Its translation: CASSPRQDINYSVSGANVLTF.

This chain joins TRBV29-1 and TRBJ2-2; D ambiguous. Trimming left V 4 bases short and J 6 bases short, with 9 bases between. This CDR3 contains 12 residues. The germline CDR1 and CDR2 sequences are SQVTM and ANQGSEA. The CDR3 DNA follows: TGCAGCGTTGTAACGGGCGCCGGGGAGCTGTTTTTT. Its translation is CSVVTGAGELFF.

V and J are TRBV18 and TRBJ1-1, with a possible D match to TRBD1 (6 bases). Germline V CDR1 and CDR2: KGHSH, LQKENI. There are 13 residues in the CDR3. V was shortened by 2 bases and J by 6 bases, with 10 bases between the two germline ends. The CDR3 here is CASSPRGRAEAFF. CDR3 bases: TGTGCCAGCTCACCAAGGGGGAGAGCTGAAGCTTTCTTT.

As concerns this clone: This sample includes further DNA sequences coding for the same CDR3. This chain joins TRBV18 and TRBJ1-1; D perhaps matches TRBD1 (5 bases). This CDR3 region has 13 residues. In germline, CDR1 is KGHSH, CDR2 LQKENI. The ends were cut back, 4 bases at V and 2 bases at J, with 8 bases in the middle. CDR3 protein: CASSLDRNTEAFF. The CDR3 coding sequence is TGTGCCAGCTCACTAGACAGAAACACTGAAGCTTTCTTT. The complete variable domain, with remaining parts taken from reference TRBV18 and TRBJ1-1, reads NAGVMQNPRHLVRRRGQEARLRCSPMKGHSHVYWYRQLPEEGLKFMVYLQKENIIDESGMPKERFSAEFPKEGPSILRIQQVVRGDSAAYFCASSLDRNTEAFFGQGTRLTVV.

The J gene is TRBJ2-1, the V gene TRBV9, with a weak D call TRBD2 (5 bases). This CDR3 has 14 amino acids. Trimming removed 0 bases from V and 8 bases from J, with 12 bases in between. CDR1 SGDLS and CDR2 YYNGEE come from the germline V gene. This chain's CDR3 is CASSVDPSFDEQFF. CDR3 bases: TGTGCCAGCAGCGTAGATCCTAGCTTCGATGAGCAGTTCTTC.